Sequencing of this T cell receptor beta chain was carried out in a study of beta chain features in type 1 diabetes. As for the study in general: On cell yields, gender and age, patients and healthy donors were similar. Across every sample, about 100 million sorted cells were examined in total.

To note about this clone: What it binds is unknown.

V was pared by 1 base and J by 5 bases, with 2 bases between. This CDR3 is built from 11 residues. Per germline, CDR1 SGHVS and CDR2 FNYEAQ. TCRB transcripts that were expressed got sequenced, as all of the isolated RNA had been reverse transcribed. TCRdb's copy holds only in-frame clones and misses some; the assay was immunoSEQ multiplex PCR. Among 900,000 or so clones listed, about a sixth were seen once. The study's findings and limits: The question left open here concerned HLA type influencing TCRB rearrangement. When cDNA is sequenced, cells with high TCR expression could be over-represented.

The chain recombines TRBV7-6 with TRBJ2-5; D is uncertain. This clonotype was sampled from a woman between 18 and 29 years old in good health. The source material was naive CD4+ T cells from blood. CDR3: CASSLDETQYF. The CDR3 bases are TGTGCCAGCAGCTTAGATGAGACCCAGTACTTC.